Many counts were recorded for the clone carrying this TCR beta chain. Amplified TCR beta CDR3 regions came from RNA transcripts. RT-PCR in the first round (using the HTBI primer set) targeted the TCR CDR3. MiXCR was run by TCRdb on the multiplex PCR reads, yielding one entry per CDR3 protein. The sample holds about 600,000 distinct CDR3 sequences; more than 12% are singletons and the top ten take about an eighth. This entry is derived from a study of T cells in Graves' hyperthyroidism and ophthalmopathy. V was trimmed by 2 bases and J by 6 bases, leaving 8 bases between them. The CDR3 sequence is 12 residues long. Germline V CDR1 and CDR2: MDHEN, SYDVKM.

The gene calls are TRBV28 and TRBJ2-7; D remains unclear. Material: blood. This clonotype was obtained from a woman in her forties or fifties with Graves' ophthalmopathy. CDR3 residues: CASSLVPIEQYF. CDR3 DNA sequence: TGTGCCAGCAGTTTAGTTCCAATCGAGCAGTACTTC. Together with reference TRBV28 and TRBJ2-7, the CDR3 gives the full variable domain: DVKVTQSSRYLVKRTGEKVFLECVQDMDHENMFWYRQDPGLGLRLIYFSYDVKMKEKGDIPEGYSVSREKKERFSLILESASTNQTSMYLCASSLVPIEQYFGPGTRLTVT.